One sample yielded the 17 T cell receptor beta chains listed below, sequenced in a study of molecular identifiers for immune sequencing clone quantification. Each CDR3 protein is one row after TCRdb ran MiXCR on the PCR reads. The sample records approximately 90,000 distinct CDR3 sequences, 24% being singletons. The sequenced sample consisted of naive CD8+ T cells from blood, with Jurkat cell RNA spiked in. The sample's subset: FACS-sorted CD8+CD4-CCR7+CD45RA+ naive T cells. Receptors were obtained from a human donor in good health. Some libraries in this study had Jurkat cell RNA spiked in.

The chain recombines TRBV27 with TRBJ1-4; D may be TRBD1 (5 bases). V was shortened by 0 bases and J by 8 bases, with 10 bases between the two germline ends. Germline V gene data show CDR1 as MNHEY and CDR2 as SMNVEV (reference sequence). The CDR3 contains 14 residues. CDR3 sequence (DNA): TGTGCCAGCAGTTTATCGGGGGAGAGAGAAAAACTGTTTTTT. Translating it yields CASSLSGEREKLFF.

This clonotype was counted many times. The chain joins TRBV5-6 to TRBJ1-1; 11 bases align to TRBD1. The CDR3 extends over 16 amino acids. Unmatched junction bases numbered 4, after V lost 3 bases and J lost 0 bases. Germline V lookup: CDR1 SGHDT, CDR2 YYEEEE. The CDR3 DNA reads as TGTGCCAGCAGCTGGGGGGACAGGGGGTTGAACACTGAAGCTTTCTTT. Amino acid sequence: CASSWGDRGLNTEAFF.

This clonotype was seen only a few times. V is TRBV11-2 and J is TRBJ1-1; 7 bases map to TRBD1. The CDR3 loop spans 15 amino acids. The ends lost 5 bases at V and 4 bases at J; junction bases unmatched: 10. Germline CDR1 and CDR2: SGHAT and FQNNGV. The CDR3 DNA sequence: TGTGCCAGCAGCCGTTACGAGGGGGCGCGCACTGAAGCTTTCTTT. This gives the protein CASSRYEGARTEAFF.

The J gene is TRBJ2-7, the V gene TRBV2; possibly TRBD2 for D (6 bases). CDR3 length equals 14 residues. V was trimmed by 2 bases and J by 7 bases, leaving 15 bases between them. The germline CDR1 and CDR2 sequences are SNHLY and FYNNEI. The CDR3 loop reads CASSEWDLGGEQYF. The CDR3 region has the DNA TGTGCCAGCAGTGAATGGGACCTTGGGGGGGAGCAGTACTTC. Using reference TRBV2 and TRBJ2-7 for the parts outside the CDR3, the full variable domain is EPEVTQTPSHQVTQMGQEVILRCVPISNHLYFYWYRQILGQKVEFLVSFYNNEISEKSEIFDDQFSVERPDGSNFTLKIRSTKLEDSAMYFCASSEWDLGGEQYFGPGTRLTVT.

A remark on this clonotype: A much larger clone is a single base away; this may be a read error. The chain recombines TRBV2 with TRBJ2-3, with 8 bases aligning to TRBD1. The germline gives CDR1 SNHLY, CDR2 FYNNEI. This CDR3 contains 15 residues. This CDR3 is CVSRRGQGNQDTQYF. The CDR3 DNA sequence: TGTGTCAGCAGACGCGGACAGGGCAACCAAGATACGCAGTATTTT. Drawing the rest from reference TRBV2 and TRBJ2-3, the complete variable domain is EPEVTQTPSHQVTQMGQEVILRCVPISNHLYFYWYRQILGQKVEFLVSFYNNEISEKSEIFDDQFSVERPDGSNFTLKIRSTKLEDSAMYFCVSRRGQGNQDTQYFGPGTRLTVL.

Turning to this clonotype: This may come from a read error, since a much larger clone is one base off. J is TRBJ2-2 and V is TRBV4-1, with TRBD2 as a possible D gene (6 bases). From germline, CDR1 is MGHRA and CDR2 YSYEKL. There are 17 residues in the CDR3. With 1 base removed from V and 4 bases from J, the gap between germline ends came to 16 bases. Here the CDR3 reads CASSQGPAGPSTGELFF. The CDR3 DNA follows: TGCGCCAGCAGCCAAGGCCCAGCGGGCCCGAGCACCGGGGAGCTGTTTTTT.

The sample holds many counts of this clonotype. The chain has TRBV3-1 and TRBJ2-7; the D gene is possibly TRBD2 (7 bases). Trimming took off 4 bases at V and 4 bases at J, with 17 bases between the two ends. Germline CDR1 and CDR2: LGHDT and YNNKEL (reference sequence). The CDR3 extends over 15 amino acids. CDR3 DNA sequence: TGTGCCAGCAGCCTAGGTTCGGGGGGCGAGTACGAGCAGTACTTC. It codes for CASSLGSGGEYEQYF.

In its sample, this clonotype was seen a few times. V and J are TRBV6-1 and TRBJ2-7; a weak D match, TRBD2 (6 bases). The CDR3 is 14 residues long. V dropped 0 bases and J dropped 3 bases, with 9 bases sitting between them. Germline values: CDR1 MNHNS, CDR2 SASEGT. Here the CDR3 reads CASSEARDFYEQYF. CDR3 DNA sequence: TGTGCCAGCAGTGAAGCGCGGGACTTCTACGAGCAGTACTTC.

As concerns this clonotype: A single base separates this from a much larger clone, so it may be a read error. The genes are TRBV4-3 and TRBJ1-1; a possible D gene is TRBD1 (5 bases). The CDR3 runs 16 residues. From germline, CDR1 is LGHNA and CDR2 YSLEER. Here the CDR3 reads CANSQVLRVPGTEAFF. In DNA form, the CDR3 reads TGCGCCAACAGCCAAGTCCTACGGGTCCCAGGGACTGAAGCTTTCTTT.

This clonotype occurred once. Given a much more abundant clone one base away, this may be a read error. The final CDR3 position lacks the conserved phenylalanine or tryptophan, pointing to a likely read error. J is TRBJ1-1 and V is TRBV30, with D unresolved. The CDR3 loop spans 14 amino acids. V lost 3 bases to trimming and J lost 8 bases, with 19 bases between them. Germline CDR1 is GTSNPN and CDR2 is SVGIG (reference sequence). CDR3 in DNA: TGTGCCTGGAGAACAGAAAGCACACACTGGGAAGCTTTCATT. Its protein is CAWRTESTHWEAFI.

The V and J genes are TRBV11-2 and TRBJ2-5; 8 bases line up with TRBD2. Losses at the gene ends were 1 base for V and 5 bases for J; bases not matched to a gene: 6. Germline V gene data show CDR1 as SGHAT and CDR2 as FQNNGV. The CDR3 contains 15 residues. The CDR3 loop reads CASSLVPAGVETQYF. The DNA of the CDR3 is TGTGCCAGCAGCTTAGTACCAGCGGGGGTTGAGACCCAGTACTTC.

On this clonotype itself: Since a much larger clone is just one base distant, this may be a read error. The chain joins TRBV4-3 to TRBJ2-7; TRBD1 is a possible D gene (6 bases). The CDR3 loop spans 13 amino acids. Germline CDR1 and CDR2: LGHNA and YSLEER. The CDR3 DNA reads as TGCGCCAGCGCGGAGGACAGCTCCTACGAGCCGTACTTC. Its translation: CASAEDSSYEPYF.

This clonotype was counted ten times or more. The chain employs TRBV15 and TRBJ1-1; 9 bases map to TRBD1. Germline CDR1 LNHNV, CDR2 YYDKDF (reference sequence). V dropped 6 bases and J dropped 4; count of bases not matched to a gene: 6. CDR3 size: 14 residues. CDR3 DNA: TGTGCCACCAGGGGGGACAGGGTCGCCACTGAAGCTTTCTTT. This gives the protein CATRGDRVATEAFF.

Details on this clonotype: A read error may explain this, as a much larger clone is one base away. The conserved closing phenylalanine or tryptophan is absent in this CDR3, likely reflecting a read error. V usage is TRBV29-1 and J usage is TRBJ2-7; 7 positions agree with TRBD2. Per the germline V gene, CDR1 is SQVTM and CDR2 is ANQGSEA. This CDR3 comprises 13 residues. The ends lost 0 bases at V and 6 bases at J; junction bases unmatched: 5. The CDR3 bases are TGCAGCGTTGAAGATCCGGCGGGGGTCGAGCAGTACCTC. This translates into CSVEDPAGVEQYL.

This clonotype showed up many times. The chain is built from TRBV30 and TRBJ2-7; TRBD1 or TRBD2 may be the D gene (5 bases each). With 0 bases removed from V and 2 bases from J, the gap between germline ends came to 11 bases. Germline values: CDR1 GTSNPN, CDR2 SVGIG (reference sequence). The CDR3 has 14 residues. CDR3 amino acids: CAWSVRGAAYEQYF. CDR3 nucleotide sequence: TGTGCCTGGAGTGTACGAGGGGCCGCCTACGAGCAGTACTTC.

This clonotype was observed many times. The gene calls are TRBV5-1 and TRBJ2-7, with 7 bases fitting TRBD1. The J segment lost 3 bases and the V segment lost 0 bases, leaving 6 bases of the junction unmatched. Germline V CDR1 and CDR2: SGHRS, YFSETQ. The CDR3 runs 15 residues. CDR3 in DNA: TGCGCCAGCAGCTTGGCACCGGGACAGAACTACGAGCAGTACTTC. Residues: CASSLAPGQNYEQYF.

This clonotype was seen more than once but under ten times. The chain is built from TRBV7-9 and TRBJ1-5, with TRBD1 matching 7 bases. This CDR3 contains 15 residues. Trimming cost V 4 bases and J 2 bases; bases outside gene matches: 5. Germline assignment: CDR1 SEHNR and CDR2 FQNEAQ (reference sequence). The CDR3 spells CASSSGTVGNQPQHF. The CDR3 nucleotides are TGTGCCAGCAGCTCCGGGACAGTTGGCAATCAGCCCCAGCATTTT.